This entry lists 18 T cell receptor beta chains sequenced from one sample in a study of shared T cell receptors in the human thymus. Repertoires were generated with immunoSEQ multiplex PCR, while TCRdb's copy carries only in-frame clones and drops some. The sample carries approximately 490,000 clones, around 82% recorded once. These sequences were also reported in another study, on human thymus T cells.

The sequencing sample was made of thymocytes. All receptors come from a boy under two years old with a congenital heart defect.

The J gene is TRBJ2-2, the V gene TRBV18; the match to TRBD2 covers 7 bases. From germline, CDR1 is KGHSH and CDR2 LQKENI. CDR3 length: 15 amino acids. Trimming cost V 3 bases and J 2 bases; bases outside gene matches: 3. This chain's CDR3 is CASSPRLANTGELFF. The CDR3 nucleotides read TGTGCCAGCTCACCCCGACTAGCTAACACCGGGGAGCTGTTTTTT.

This clone was counted a few times. The chain couples TRBV6-6 to TRBJ2-1; 10 nucleotides line up with TRBD2. The CDR3 spans 15 residues. CDR1 is MNHNY, CDR2 SVGAGI, per germline (reference sequence). The ends lost 4 bases at V and 4 bases at J; junction bases unmatched: 4. In DNA form, the CDR3 reads TGTGCCAGCAGTTTCGGACTAGCGGAGTACAATGAGCAGTTCTTC. This encodes CASSFGLAEYNEQFF.

This chain joins TRBV11-2 and TRBJ2-1; a weak D match, TRBD2 (5 bases). This CDR3 comprises 16 residues. CDR1 is SGHAT, CDR2 FQNNGV, per germline. V was shortened by 4 bases and J by 0 bases, with 13 bases between the two germline ends. The CDR3 region is CASSYSGGSSYNEQFF. CDR3 DNA sequence: TGTGCCAGCAGCTATTCCGGCGGGTCCTCCTACAATGAGCAGTTCTTC.

The chain has TRBV6-6 and TRBJ2-7, with D perhaps matching TRBD2 (6 bases). The CDR3 is 14 residues long. Germline V gene lookup returns CDR1 MNHNY and CDR2 SVGAGI (reference sequence). V dropped 5 bases and J dropped 0 bases, with 11 bases sitting between them. CDR3 nucleotides: TGTGCCAGCAGTCCTTGGGGGGTCTCCTACGAGCAGTACTTC. Encoded protein: CASSPWGVSYEQYF.

The V gene is TRBV27, the J gene TRBJ2-1; 9 bases match TRBD2. The CDR3 has 15 amino acids. Looked up from germline, CDR1 is MNHEY and CDR2 is SMNVEV (reference sequence). With V trimmed by 0 bases and J by 5 bases, 2 bases remained unmatched. CDR3 protein: CASSLSLAGHNEQFF. CDR3 nucleotides: TGTGCCAGCAGTTTATCGCTAGCGGGACACAATGAGCAGTTCTTC.

The rearrangement joins TRBV5-4 to TRBJ1-1, with D maybe TRBD1 (6 bases). In germline, CDR1 is SGHNT, CDR2 YYREEE (reference sequence). The CDR3 is 15 residues long. V shed 0 bases and J shed 1 base, with 10 bases lying between them. CDR3 sequence reads: CASSLEAGANTEAFF. The CDR3, as DNA: TGTGCCAGCAGCTTGGAGGCAGGGGCGAACACTGAAGCTTTCTTT.

This chain joins TRBV2 and TRBJ2-1; TRBD2 aligns across 9 bases. This CDR3 has 16 amino acids. With 2 bases clipped from V and 7 bases from J, the junction kept 9 bases outside the gene matches. The germline V gene encodes CDR1 SNHLY and CDR2 FYNNEI. CDR3 amino acids: CASSECGRAIKNEQFF. The CDR3, as DNA: TGTGCCAGCAGTGAATGCGGGAGGGCCATTAAAAATGAGCAGTTCTTC.

This clone was seen a handful of times. This chain joins TRBV19 and TRBJ1-1; 12 bases line up with TRBD1. The CDR3 spans 17 residues. Per germline, CDR1 LNHDA and CDR2 SQIVND (reference sequence). V shed 5 bases and J 1 base; nucleotides not matched to a gene: 8. The CDR3 loop is CASSAPGQGARNTEAFF. The DNA for the CDR3 is TGTGCCAGTAGTGCCCCGGGACAGGGGGCGAGGAACACTGAAGCTTTCTTT.

This chain connects TRBV30 to TRBJ2-2; D gene ambiguous. V lost 1 base and J lost 7, with 4 bases in between. CDR3 length: 11 amino acids. CDR1 is GTSNPN and CDR2 is SVGIG in the germline V gene (reference sequence). The CDR3 DNA is TGTGCCTGGAGTGCGGGCGGGGAGCTGTTTTTT. Translating gives CAWSAGGELFF. The full variable domain, its missing parts supplied by reference TRBV30 and TRBJ2-2, is SQTIHQWPATLVQPVGSPLSLECTVEGTSNPNLYWYRQAAGRGLQLLFYSVGIGQISSEVPQNLSASRPQDRQFILSSKKLLLSDSGFYLCAWSAGGELFFGEGSRLTVL.

The chain employs TRBV28 and TRBJ2-7; 10 bases map to TRBD2. Germline CDR1 is MDHEN and CDR2 is SYDVKM. V gave up 4 bases and J gave up 2 bases; unmatched junction bases: 17. The CDR3 extends over 19 amino acids. The CDR3 loop is CASSCGPQGLAKGAYEQYF. CDR3 DNA: TGTGCCAGCAGTTGCGGCCCCCAGGGACTAGCGAAAGGGGCCTACGAGCAGTACTTC.

V gene TRBV11-2 combines with J gene TRBJ2-7; 7 bases agree with TRBD2. The CDR3 loop spans 15 amino acids. From germline, CDR1 is SGHAT and CDR2 FQNNGV. V was pared by 3 bases and J by 0 bases, with 5 bases of the junction left unmatched. The CDR3 sequence: CASSLGEGSSYEQYF. The CDR3 region has the DNA TGTGCCAGCAGCTTGGGGGAGGGGAGCTCCTACGAGCAGTACTTC.

The chain recombines TRBV15 with TRBJ1-5; TRBD1 aligns across 11 bases. V was pared by 2 bases and J by 7 bases, with 4 bases of the junction left unmatched. The CDR3 covers 15 residues. CDR1 is LNHNV and CDR2 is YYDKDF in the germline V gene (reference sequence). CDR3 DNA: TGTGCCACCAGCAGATCAGGACAGGGGGCACAGCCCCAGCATTTT. Translated, it gives CATSRSGQGAQPQHF.

CDR3 bases: TGCGCCAGCAGCCAAGAGGGTGGGCTCGCCGCACGGGGGGTTAGCGGGGAGCTGTTTTTT. Translation: CASSQEGGLAARGVSGELFF. The gene calls are TRBV4-1 and TRBJ2-2; 7 bases line up with TRBD2. Trimming cost V 0 bases and J 7 bases; bases outside gene matches: 20. The CDR3 covers 20 residues. CDR1 MGHRA and CDR2 YSYEKL come from the germline V gene.

The V gene is TRBV4-3, the J gene TRBJ2-5, with TRBD2 matching 15 bases. This CDR3 region has 17 residues. The germline V gene encodes CDR1 LGHNA and CDR2 YSLEER. The trim removed 4 bases at V and 3 bases at J, leaving 6 bases unmatched. CDR3 in amino acids: CASSLGLAGGKKETQYF. The CDR3 nucleotides are TGCGCCAGCAGCCTCGGACTAGCGGGAGGGAAGAAAGAGACCCAGTACTTC.

The CDR3 sequence: CASNTRRTGVGGYTF. For the CDR3, the DNA is TGTGCCAGCAATACTCGAAGGACAGGGGTCGGTGGCTACACCTTC. The chain combines TRBV6-1 with TRBJ1-2, with 9 bases aligning to TRBD1. The CDR3 runs 15 residues. Trimming took 7 bases from V and 7 from J; bases not matched to a gene: 13. Per the germline V gene, CDR1 is MNHNS and CDR2 is SASEGT.

This chain uses TRBV7-2 with TRBJ2-2, with D hard to call. The germline CDR1 and CDR2 sequences are SGHTA and FQGNSA. V was pared by 3 bases and J by 4 bases, with 9 bases between. This CDR3 has 14 amino acids. The CDR3 DNA follows: TGTGCCAGCAGCTTGAGTGCGTCCACCGGGGAGCTGTTTTTT. Translated: CASSLSASTGELFF.

The rearrangement links TRBV12-5 to TRBJ2-1, with 11 bases that match TRBD2. This CDR3 has 16 residues. The V gene end was trimmed by 1 base and the J gene end by 8 bases; junction bases not matched to a gene: 7. Germline-derived CDR1 and CDR2 are LGHNT and FRNRAP. DNA of the CDR3: TGTGCTAGTGGTTTGGGGTTACTAGCGGGAGTTCATGAGCAGTTCTTC. Translating gives CASGLGLLAGVHEQFF.

Turning to this clone: The sample holds other DNA sequences that translate to the same CDR3. This sequence joins TRBV6-1 and TRBJ2-1, with TRBD2 identical over 11 bases. The germline gives CDR1 MNHNS, CDR2 SASEGT. V dropped 1 base and J dropped 7; count of bases not matched to a gene: 0. This CDR3 comprises 14 residues. The CDR3 DNA is TGTGCCAGCAGTGAAGGGACTAGCGGGAATGAGCAGTTCTTC. Protein product: CASSEGTSGNEQFF.